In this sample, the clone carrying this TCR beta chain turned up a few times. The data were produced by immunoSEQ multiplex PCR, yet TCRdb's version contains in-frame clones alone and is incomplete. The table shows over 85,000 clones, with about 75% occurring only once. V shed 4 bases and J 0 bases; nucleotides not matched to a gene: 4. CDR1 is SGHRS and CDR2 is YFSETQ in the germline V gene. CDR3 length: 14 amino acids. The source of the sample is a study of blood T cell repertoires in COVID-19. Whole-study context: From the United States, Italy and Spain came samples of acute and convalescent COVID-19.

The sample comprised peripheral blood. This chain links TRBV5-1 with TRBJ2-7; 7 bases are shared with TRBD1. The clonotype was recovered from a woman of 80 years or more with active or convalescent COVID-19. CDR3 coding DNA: TGCGCCAGCAGCCAAGGGACAGCCTCCTACGAGCAGTACTTC. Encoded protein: CASSQGTASYEQYF.